Presented here are 18 T cell receptor beta chains from one specimen sequenced in a study of CD8 T cells in ankylosing spondylitis. TCRdb re-called the 5' RACE reads with MiXCR, one entry per CDR3 protein. The sample consists of tens of thousands of distinct CDR3 sequences, 10% of them appearing once. Specimen: blood, either unsorted or a sorted T cell fraction (not recorded which). The receptors were gathered from a male donor with ankylosing spondylitis or in good health (not recorded which).

This clonotype was seen repeatedly, ten times or more. The gene calls are TRBV5-6 and TRBJ2-7; D call uncertain. This CDR3 spans 15 amino acids. Germline loops: CDR1 SGHDT, CDR2 YYEEEE. The ends were cut back, 5 bases at V and 6 bases at J, with 21 bases in the middle. The CDR3 loop reads CASSRPVGRRSEQYF. CDR3 coding DNA: TGTGCCAGCAGTCGCCCGGTGGGCAGGCGGTCCGAGCAGTACTTC.

Ten or more counts support this clonotype. This chain links TRBV7-8 with TRBJ2-3; 11 bases map to TRBD2. CDR1 is SGHVS and CDR2 is FQNEAQ in the germline V gene. Trimming removed 4 bases from V and 4 bases from J; junction bases left unmatched: 4. CDR3 length: 15 residues. For the CDR3, the DNA is TGTGCCAGCAGCTCCACTAGCGGGAGTCCAGATACGCAGTATTTT. Residues: CASSSTSGSPDTQYF.

At least ten counts were recorded for this clonotype. V usage is TRBV5-1 and J usage is TRBJ1-1, with a tentative D call TRBD1 (5 bases). Looked up from germline, CDR1 is SGHRS and CDR2 is YFSETQ. Trimming shortened V by 0 bases and J by 6 bases, and 12 bases separated the two germline ends. The CDR3 is 14 residues long. CDR3 protein: CASSLGQGSPEAFF. The CDR3, as DNA: TGCGCCAGCAGCTTGGGGCAGGGTAGTCCTGAAGCTTTCTTT.

This clonotype was seen repeatedly, ten times or more. This rearrangement joins TRBV6-1 to TRBJ1-1; D might be TRBD1 (5 bases). This CDR3 region has 12 residues. CDR1 is MNHNS and CDR2 is SASEGT in the germline V gene. The germline V and J ends were trimmed by 3 bases and 7 bases, with 9 bases remaining between them. In DNA, the CDR3 is TGTGCCAGCAGTGAGACCGGGGGTGAAGCTTTCTTT. Translating gives CASSETGGEAFF.

This clonotype was found many times. This sequence joins TRBV7-3 and TRBJ2-2, with 9 bases that match TRBD1. Germline assignment: CDR1 SGHTA and CDR2 FQGTGA. V dropped 5 bases and J dropped 4; count of bases not matched to a gene: 2. CDR3 size: 14 residues. CDR3 loop: CASSAGQGTGELFF. Written as DNA, the CDR3 is TGTGCCAGCAGCGCGGGACAGGGCACCGGGGAGCTGTTTTTT.

A few counts support this clonotype. The chain employs TRBV11-1 and TRBJ2-7; D perhaps matches TRBD2 (6 bases). The V gene's germline CDR1 is SGHAT and CDR2 FQDESV (reference sequence). The CDR3 has 14 residues. With 5 bases removed from V and 0 bases from J, the gap between germline ends came to 11 bases. In nucleotides, the CDR3 is TGTGCCAGCAGCGCAGCGGGCCTCTCCTACGAGCAGTACTTC. As protein: CASSAAGLSYEQYF.

The chain employs TRBV7-6 and TRBJ1-4; D is possibly TRBD1 (5 bases). The CDR3 contains 16 residues. Per germline, CDR1 SGHVS and CDR2 FNYEAQ. Trimming took off 2 bases at V and 5 bases at J, with 15 bases between the two ends. The CDR3 bases are TGTGCCAGCAGCTTAAAACCGGGACTAGCGAATGAAAAACTGTTTTTT. It codes for CASSLKPGLANEKLFF. Based on the CDR3 plus reference TRBV7-6 and TRBJ1-4, the full variable domain is GAGVSQSPRYKVTKRGQDVALRCDPISGHVSLYWYRQALGQGPEFLTYFNYEAQQDKSGLPNDRFSAERPEGSISTLTIQRTEQRDSAMYRCASSLKPGLANEKLFFGSGTQLSVL.

The J gene is TRBJ2-1, the V gene TRBV6-2 or TRBV6-3, with TRBD2 matching over 7 bases. After removal of 0 bases from V and 1 base from J, the junction contained 9 bases not matched to a gene. The CDR3 has 18 residues. Germline values: CDR1 MNHEY, CDR2 SVGEGT. The CDR3 DNA sequence: TGTGCCAGCAGTTACTCGATTTATGACGGGGGGTCCTACAATGAGCAGTTCTTC. Residues: CASSYSIYDGGSYNEQFF.

In its sample, this clonotype was seen many times. One junction end does not reproduce the germline sequence, and a read error may be involved. The chain links TRBV7-7 to TRBJ2-5; D may match TRBD1 or TRBD2 (5 bases each). This CDR3 is built from 17 residues. Germline loops: CDR1 SSHAT, CDR2 FNYEAQ (reference sequence). The CDR3 DNA is TGTGCTAGCAGCTTAGCCCCCCCACCGGGACGAGGGGAGACCCAGTACTTC. Translation gives CASSLAPPPGRGETQYF.

The rearrangement links TRBV27 to TRBJ1-2; 7 bases are a match to TRBD1. The trim removed 5 bases at V and 6 bases at J, leaving 6 bases unmatched. Germline values: CDR1 MNHEY, CDR2 SMNVEV (reference sequence). There are 13 residues in the CDR3. CDR3 amino acids: CASSRQGVDGYTF. CDR3 sequence (DNA): TGTGCCAGCAGTCGACAGGGCGTAGATGGCTACACCTTC.

This clonotype was observed many times. The chain has TRBV7-9 and TRBJ1-1; 7 bases fit TRBD1. The germline gives CDR1 SEHNR, CDR2 FQNEAQ (reference sequence). The CDR3 runs to 15 residues. Unmatched junction bases numbered 4, after V lost 3 bases and J lost 0 bases. The CDR3 loop reads CASSFRDSMNTEAFF. The DNA of the CDR3 is TGTGCCAGCAGCTTCCGGGACAGCATGAACACTGAAGCTTTCTTT.

This rearrangement joins TRBV12-3 or TRBV12-4 to TRBJ2-5; D is ambiguous. Between the trimmed V and J ends, which lost 3 bases and 5 bases, there was a span of 10 bases. The CDR3 spans 13 residues. The CDR3 spells CASSFLPAETQYF. In DNA form, the CDR3 reads TGTGCCAGCAGTTTCCTCCCCGCGGAGACCCAGTACTTC.

About this clonotype itself: Given a much more abundant clone one base away, this may be a read error. This chain uses TRBV11-2 with TRBJ2-1, with a weak D call TRBD2 (6 bases). CDR1 is SGHAT and CDR2 is FQNNGV in the germline V gene. The CDR3 is made up of 14 amino acids. Trimming removed 6 bases from V and 5 bases from J, with 14 bases in between. This chain's CDR3 is CASSSTRIDNEQFF. The DNA for the CDR3 is TGTGCCAGCAGTTCGACTAGAATAGACAATGAGCAGTTCTTC.

This clonotype was observed many times. The chain joins TRBV5-1 to TRBJ2-2, with 7 bases fitting TRBD2. V lost 3 bases, J lost 5 bases, and 7 bases stayed unmatched. CDR3 length: 15 residues. In germline, CDR1 is SGHRS, CDR2 YFSETQ. CDR3 DNA sequence: TGCGCCAGCAGCTCCCTAGGGGAGGGGACCGGGGAGCTGTTTTTT. Its protein product is CASSSLGEGTGELFF.

Many counts were recorded for this clonotype. This chain joins TRBV5-5 and TRBJ2-1, with D possibly TRBD2 on 6 matching bases. Germline V lookup: CDR1 SGHKS, CDR2 YYEKEE (reference sequence). The CDR3 consists of 14 residues. The ends were cut back, 2 bases at V and 6 bases at J, with 12 bases in the middle. CDR3 protein: CASSFKALANEQFF. The CDR3 DNA reads TGTGCCAGCAGCTTTAAAGCACTAGCCAATGAGCAGTTCTTC.

This clonotype was picked up many times. The chain is built from TRBV5-1 and TRBJ2-7; 7 bases match TRBD1. CDR1 is SGHRS, CDR2 YFSETQ, per germline. There are 16 residues in the CDR3. V lost 0 bases, J lost 0 bases, and 6 bases stayed unmatched. This CDR3 is CASSLARTGSSYEQYF. The CDR3 bases are TGCGCCAGCAGCTTGGCCCGGACAGGAAGCTCCTACGAGCAGTACTTC.

This clonotype has only one observation. V and J are TRBV6-1 and TRBJ2-3, with D tentatively TRBD2 (6 bases). The V and J ends lost 6 bases and 4 bases respectively, with 11 bases between them. The CDR3 extends over 13 amino acids. CDR1 is MNHNS and CDR2 is SASEGT in the germline V gene. Here the CDR3 DNA reads TGTGCCAGCAGCAAGACTAGATCAGATACGCAGTATTTT. This gives the protein CASSKTRSDTQYF.

The rearrangement joins TRBV20-1 to TRBJ2-7, with a weak D call TRBD1 (5 bases). This CDR3 has 13 amino acids. Trimming left V 6 bases short and J 1 base short, with 13 bases between. CDR1 DFQATT and CDR2 SNEGSKA come from the germline V gene (reference sequence). The CDR3 loop reads CSALGAVSYEQYF. The CDR3 region has the DNA TGCAGTGCCCTTGGGGCTGTTTCCTACGAGCAGTACTTC.